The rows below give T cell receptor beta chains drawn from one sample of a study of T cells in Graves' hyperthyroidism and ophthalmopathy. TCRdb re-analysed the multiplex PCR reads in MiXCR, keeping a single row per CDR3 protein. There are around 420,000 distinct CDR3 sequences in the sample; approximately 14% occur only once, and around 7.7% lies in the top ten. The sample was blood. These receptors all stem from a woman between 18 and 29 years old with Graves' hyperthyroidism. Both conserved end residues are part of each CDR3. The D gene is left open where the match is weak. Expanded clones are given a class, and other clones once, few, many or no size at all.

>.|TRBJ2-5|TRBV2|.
CASSDRGATQYF
TGTGCCAGCAGTGATAGAGGGGCCACCCAGTACTTC
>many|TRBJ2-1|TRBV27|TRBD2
CASSLTSRREQFF
TGTGCCAGCAGTTTGACTAGCAGAAGGGAGCAGTTCTTC
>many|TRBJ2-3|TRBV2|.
CASSVLSDTQYF
TGTGCCAGCAGCGTCCTTTCAGATACGCAGTATTTT
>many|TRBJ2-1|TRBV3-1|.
CASSQTRAGGRAGANEQFF
TGTGCCAGCAGCCAAACAAGGGCAGGGGGTAGGGCGGGAGCGAATGAGCAGTTCTTC
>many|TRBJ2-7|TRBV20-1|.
CSAWIGPSAYEQYF
TGCAGTGCGTGGATAGGACCTAGCGCCTACGAGCAGTACTTC
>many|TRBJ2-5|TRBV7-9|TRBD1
CASSLALGTEEETQYF
TGTGCCAGCAGCTTAGCGCTCGGGACAGAGGAAGAGACCCAGTACTTC
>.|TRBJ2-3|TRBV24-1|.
CATSDWGIGSTDTQYF
TGTGCCACCAGTGATTGGGGGATAGGGAGCACAGATACGCAGTATTTT
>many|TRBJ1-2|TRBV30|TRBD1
CAWSVGQPYGYTF
TGTGCCTGGAGTGTGGGACAGCCCTATGGCTACACCTTC
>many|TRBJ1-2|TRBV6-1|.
CASSDSGGGNYGYTF
TGTGCCAGCAGTGATAGCGGGGGTGGGAACTATGGCTACACCTTC
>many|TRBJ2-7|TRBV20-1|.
CSVEPSYEQYF
TGCAGTGTGGAGCCCTCCTACGAGCAGTACTTC
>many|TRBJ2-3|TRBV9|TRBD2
CASSVAPGLAQDTQYF
TGTGCCAGCAGCGTGGCCCCTGGACTAGCGCAAGATACGCAGTATTTT
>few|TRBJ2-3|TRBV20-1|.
CSAREDFTDTQYF
TGCAGTGCTAGAGAGGACTTCACAGATACGCAGTATTTT
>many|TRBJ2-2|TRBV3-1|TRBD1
CASSPTGDRRELFF
TGTGCCAGCAGCCCGACAGGGGACCGCCGGGAGCTGTTTTTT
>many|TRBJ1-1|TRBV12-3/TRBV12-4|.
CASSTGLYTEAFF
TGTGCCAGCAGTACAGGGTTGTACACTGAAGCTTTCTTT
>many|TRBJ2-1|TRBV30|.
CAWKLDDGEQFF
TGTGCCTGGAAGCTTGACGACGGTGAGCAGTTCTTC
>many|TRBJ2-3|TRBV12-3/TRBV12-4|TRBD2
CASSPVPGGSFRDTQYF
TGTGCCAGCAGTCCCGTGCCGGGAGGTTCTTTCAGAGATACGCAGTATTTT
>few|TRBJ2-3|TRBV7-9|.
CASSPRDFASTDTQYF
TGTGCCAGCAGCCCGCGGGACTTCGCTAGCACAGATACGCAGTATTTT
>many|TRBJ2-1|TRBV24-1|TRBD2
CATSGGLESYNEQFF
TGTGCCACCAGTGGGGGACTAGAGTCCTACAATGAGCAGTTCTTC
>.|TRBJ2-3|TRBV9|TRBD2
CASSVSGRTDTQYF
TGTGCCAGCAGCGTAAGCGGGAGAACAGATACGCAGTATTTT
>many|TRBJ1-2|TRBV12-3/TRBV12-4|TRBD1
CASSGPGQGRLNYGYTF
TGTGCCAGCTCGGGTCCGGGACAGGGGCGTCTTAACTATGGCTACACCTTC
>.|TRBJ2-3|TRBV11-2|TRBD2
CASRGDKPGLAGGPKRTDTQYF
TGTGCCAGCAGGGGCGACAAACCGGGACTAGCGGGAGGACCCAAACGCACAGATACGCAGTATTTT
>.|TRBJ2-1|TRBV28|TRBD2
CASETSGRVGNEQFF
TGTGCCAGCGAAACTAGCGGGAGAGTGGGGAATGAGCAGTTCTTC
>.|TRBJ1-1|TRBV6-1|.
CASSPAGASYTEAFF
TGTGCCAGCAGCCCGGCAGGGGCAAGCTACACTGAAGCTTTCTTT
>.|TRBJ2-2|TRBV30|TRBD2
CAWRRGGGGGELFF
TGTGCCTGGAGGCGCGGGGGGGGTGGCGGGGAGCTGTTTTTT
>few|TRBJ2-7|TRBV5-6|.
CASSKGQINSYEQYF
TGTGCCAGCAGCAAAGGACAGATTAACTCCTACGAGCAGTACTTC
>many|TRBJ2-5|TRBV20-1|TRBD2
CSASPGAGGPQETQYF
TGCAGTGCTAGTCCTGGGGCGGGAGGACCTCAAGAGACCCAGTACTTC
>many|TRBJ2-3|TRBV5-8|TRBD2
CASSLGLAVADTQYF
TGTGCCAGCAGCTTGGGACTAGCGGTCGCAGATACGCAGTATTTT
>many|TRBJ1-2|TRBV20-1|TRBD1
CSARPKRGRRGYTF
TGCAGTGCACGACCCAAAAGGGGGCGCAGGGGCTACACCTTC